This T cell receptor (beta chain) was sequenced during a study of T cells in Graves' hyperthyroidism and ophthalmopathy. V was shortened by 0 bases and J by 4 bases, with 12 bases between the two germline ends. The CDR3 has 15 residues. Germline CDR1 ENHRY, CDR2 SYGVKD. Duration under 3 months, a NOSPECS grade of at least 4, and a Clinical Activity Score of at least 3 characterized the ophthalmopathy patients. Researchers took RNA transcripts and amplified the TCR beta CDR3 regions from them. TCR CDR3 regions were first amplified by RT-PCR with HTBI primers. TCRdb reprocessed the multiplex PCR reads with MiXCR, giving one entry per CDR3 protein. The sample yields some 360,000 distinct CDR3 sequences, roughly 20% seen once.

This clonotype originated in a middle-aged woman with Graves' ophthalmopathy. The chain is built from TRBV10-3 and TRBJ1-2; no clear D. The sample taken for sequencing was blood. The CDR3: CAISESNPAAYGYTF. The CDR3, as DNA: TGTGCCATCAGTGAGTCGAACCCAGCAGCCTATGGCTACACCTTC.